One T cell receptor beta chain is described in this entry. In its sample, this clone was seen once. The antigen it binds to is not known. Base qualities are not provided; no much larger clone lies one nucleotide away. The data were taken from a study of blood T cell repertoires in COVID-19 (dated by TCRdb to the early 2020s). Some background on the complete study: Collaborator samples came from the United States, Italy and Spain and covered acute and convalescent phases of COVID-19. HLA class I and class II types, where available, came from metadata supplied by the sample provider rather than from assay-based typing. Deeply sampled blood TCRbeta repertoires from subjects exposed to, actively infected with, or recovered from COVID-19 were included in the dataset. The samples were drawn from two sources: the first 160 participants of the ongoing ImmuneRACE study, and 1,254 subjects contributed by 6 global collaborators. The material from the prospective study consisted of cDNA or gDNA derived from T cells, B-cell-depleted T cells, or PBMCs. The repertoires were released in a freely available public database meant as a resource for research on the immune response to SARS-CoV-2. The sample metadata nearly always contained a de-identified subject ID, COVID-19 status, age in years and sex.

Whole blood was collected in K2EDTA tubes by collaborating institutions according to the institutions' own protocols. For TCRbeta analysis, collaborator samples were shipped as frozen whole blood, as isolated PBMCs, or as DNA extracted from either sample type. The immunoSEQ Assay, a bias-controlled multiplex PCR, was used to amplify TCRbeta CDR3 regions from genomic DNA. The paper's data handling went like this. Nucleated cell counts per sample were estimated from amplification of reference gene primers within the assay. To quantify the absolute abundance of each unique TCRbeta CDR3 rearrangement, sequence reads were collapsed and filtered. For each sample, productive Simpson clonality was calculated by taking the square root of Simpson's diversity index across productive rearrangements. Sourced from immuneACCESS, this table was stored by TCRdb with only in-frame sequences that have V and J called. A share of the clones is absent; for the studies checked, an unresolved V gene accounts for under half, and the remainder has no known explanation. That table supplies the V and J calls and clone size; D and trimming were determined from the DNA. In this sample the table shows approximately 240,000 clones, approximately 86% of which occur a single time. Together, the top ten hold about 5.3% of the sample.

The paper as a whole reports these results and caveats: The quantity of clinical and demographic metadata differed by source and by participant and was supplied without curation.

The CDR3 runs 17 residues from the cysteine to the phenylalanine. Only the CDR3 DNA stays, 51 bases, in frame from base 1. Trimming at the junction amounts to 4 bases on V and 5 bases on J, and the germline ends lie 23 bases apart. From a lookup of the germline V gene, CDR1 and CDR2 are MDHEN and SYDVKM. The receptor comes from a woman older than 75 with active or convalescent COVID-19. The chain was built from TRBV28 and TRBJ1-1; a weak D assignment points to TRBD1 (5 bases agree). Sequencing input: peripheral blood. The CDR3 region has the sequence CASSSLAGRLVQTEAFF. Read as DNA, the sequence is TGTGCCAGCAGTTCCCTTGCGGGACGGTTGGTTCAAACTGAAGCTTTCTTT.